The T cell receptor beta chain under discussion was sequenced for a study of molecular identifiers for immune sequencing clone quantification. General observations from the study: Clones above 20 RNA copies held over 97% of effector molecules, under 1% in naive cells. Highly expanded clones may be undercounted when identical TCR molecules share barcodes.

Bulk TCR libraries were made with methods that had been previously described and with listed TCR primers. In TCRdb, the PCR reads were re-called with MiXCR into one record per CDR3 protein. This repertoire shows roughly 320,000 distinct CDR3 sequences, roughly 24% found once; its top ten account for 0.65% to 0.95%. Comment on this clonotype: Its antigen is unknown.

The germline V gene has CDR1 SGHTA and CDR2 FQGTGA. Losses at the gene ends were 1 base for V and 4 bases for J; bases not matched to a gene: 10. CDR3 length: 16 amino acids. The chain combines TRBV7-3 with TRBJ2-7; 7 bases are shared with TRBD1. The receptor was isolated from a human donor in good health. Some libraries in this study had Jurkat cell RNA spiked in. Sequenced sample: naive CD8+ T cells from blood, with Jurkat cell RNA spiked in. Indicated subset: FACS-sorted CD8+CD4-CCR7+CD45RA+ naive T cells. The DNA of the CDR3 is TGTGCCAGCAGCTTAAGAGCTAGTCAGGGGGTTTACGAGCAGTACTTC. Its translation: CASSLRASQGVYEQYF.